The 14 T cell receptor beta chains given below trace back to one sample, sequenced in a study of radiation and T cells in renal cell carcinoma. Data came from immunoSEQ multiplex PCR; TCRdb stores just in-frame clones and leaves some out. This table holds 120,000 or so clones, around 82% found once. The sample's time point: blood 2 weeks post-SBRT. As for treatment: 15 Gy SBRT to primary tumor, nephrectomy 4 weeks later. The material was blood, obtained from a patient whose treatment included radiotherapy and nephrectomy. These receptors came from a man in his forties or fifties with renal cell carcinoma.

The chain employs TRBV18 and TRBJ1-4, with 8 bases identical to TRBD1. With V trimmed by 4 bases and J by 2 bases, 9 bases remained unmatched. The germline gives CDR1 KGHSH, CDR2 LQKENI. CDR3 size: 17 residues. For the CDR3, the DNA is TGTGCCAGCTCACTATTGGGGTGGACAGGGACTAATGAAAAACTGTTTTTT. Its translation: CASSLLGWTGTNEKLFF. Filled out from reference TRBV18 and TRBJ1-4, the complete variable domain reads NAGVMQNPRHLVRRRGQEARLRCSPMKGHSHVYWYRQLPEEGLKFMVYLQKENIIDESGMPKERFSAEFPKEGPSILRIQQVVRGDSAAYFCASSLLGWTGTNEKLFFGSGTQLSVL.

The CDR3 sequence: CASMGLGSTDTQYF. CDR3 DNA sequence: TGTGCCAGCATGGGGCTGGGAAGCACAGATACGCAGTATTTT. The J gene is TRBJ2-3, the V gene TRBV14; the D gene is possibly TRBD1 (5 bases). This CDR3 contains 14 residues. Looked up from germline, CDR1 is SGHDN and CDR2 is FVKESK. The V gene lost 7 bases and the J gene lost 0 bases, with 11 bases spanning the gap. The variable domain in full, with the rest retrieved from reference TRBV14 and TRBJ2-3, is EAGVTQFPSHSVIEKGQTVTLRCDPISGHDNLYWYRRVMGKEIKFLLHFVKESKQDESGMPNNRFLAERTGGTYSTLKVQPAELEDSGVYFCASMGLGSTDTQYFGPGTRLTVL.

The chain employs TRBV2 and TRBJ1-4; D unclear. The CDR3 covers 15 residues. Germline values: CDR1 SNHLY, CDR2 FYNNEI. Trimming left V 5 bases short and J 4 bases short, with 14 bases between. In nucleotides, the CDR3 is TGTGCCAGCAGTAGTCTTCCGGGAGGTAATGAAAAACTGTTTTTT. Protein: CASSSLPGGNEKLFF.

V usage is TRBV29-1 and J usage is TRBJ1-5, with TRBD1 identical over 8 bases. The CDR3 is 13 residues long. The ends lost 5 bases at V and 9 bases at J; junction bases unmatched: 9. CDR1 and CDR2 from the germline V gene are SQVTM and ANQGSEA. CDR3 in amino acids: CSVLTGDGSPQHF. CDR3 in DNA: TGCAGCGTTCTGACAGGGGACGGGTCGCCCCAGCATTTT.

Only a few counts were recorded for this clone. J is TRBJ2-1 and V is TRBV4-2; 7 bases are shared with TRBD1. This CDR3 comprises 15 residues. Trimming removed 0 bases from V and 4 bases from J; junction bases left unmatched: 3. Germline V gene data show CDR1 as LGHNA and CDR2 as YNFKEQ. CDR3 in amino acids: CASSQDPGGYNEQFF. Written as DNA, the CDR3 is TGTGCCAGCAGCCAAGATCCAGGGGGTTACAATGAGCAGTTCTTC.

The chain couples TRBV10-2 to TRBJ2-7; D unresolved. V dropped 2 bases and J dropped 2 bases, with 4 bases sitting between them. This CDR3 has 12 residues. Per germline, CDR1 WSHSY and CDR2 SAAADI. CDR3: CASSEEAYEQYF. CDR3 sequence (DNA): TGCGCCAGCAGTGAGGAGGCCTACGAGCAGTACTTC.

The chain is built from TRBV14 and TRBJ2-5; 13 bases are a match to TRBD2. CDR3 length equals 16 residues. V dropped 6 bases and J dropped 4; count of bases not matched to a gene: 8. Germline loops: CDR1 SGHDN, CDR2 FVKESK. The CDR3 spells CASSPWTSGRSETQYF. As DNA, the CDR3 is TGTGCCAGCAGTCCGTGGACTAGCGGGAGATCAGAGACCCAGTACTTC. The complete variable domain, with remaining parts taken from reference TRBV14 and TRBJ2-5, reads EAGVTQFPSHSVIEKGQTVTLRCDPISGHDNLYWYRRVMGKEIKFLLHFVKESKQDESGMPNNRFLAERTGGTYSTLKVQPAELEDSGVYFCASSPWTSGRSETQYFGPGTRLLVL.

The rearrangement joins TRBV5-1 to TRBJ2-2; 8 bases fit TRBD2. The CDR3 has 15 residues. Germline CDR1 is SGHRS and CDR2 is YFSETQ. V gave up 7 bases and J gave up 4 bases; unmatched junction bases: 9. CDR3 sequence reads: CASLPTGGGTGELFF. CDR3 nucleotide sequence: TGCGCCAGCCTTCCAACGGGAGGGGGCACCGGGGAGCTGTTTTTT.

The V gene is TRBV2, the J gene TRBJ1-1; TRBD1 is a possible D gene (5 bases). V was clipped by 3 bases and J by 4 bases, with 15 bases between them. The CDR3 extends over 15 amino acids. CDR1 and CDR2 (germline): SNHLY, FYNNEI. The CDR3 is CASSDEQGGGTEAFF. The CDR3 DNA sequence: TGTGCCAGCAGTGATGAGCAGGGCGGGGGCACTGAAGCTTTCTTT.

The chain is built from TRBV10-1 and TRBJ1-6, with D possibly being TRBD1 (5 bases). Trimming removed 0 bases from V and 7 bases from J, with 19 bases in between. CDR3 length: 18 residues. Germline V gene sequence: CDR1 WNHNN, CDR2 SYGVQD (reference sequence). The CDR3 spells CASSESKGTPEPNSPLHF. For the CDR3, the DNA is TGCGCCAGCAGTGAGTCGAAAGGGACCCCCGAACCCAATTCACCCCTCCACTTT.

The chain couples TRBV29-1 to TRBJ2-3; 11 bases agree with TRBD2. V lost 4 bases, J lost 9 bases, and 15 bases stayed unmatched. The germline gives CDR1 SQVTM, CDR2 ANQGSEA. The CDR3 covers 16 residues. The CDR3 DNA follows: TGCAGCGTTGTATTGTTTTCTAGCGGGGGGTTGGCGACGCAGTATTTT. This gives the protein CSVVLFSSGGLATQYF.

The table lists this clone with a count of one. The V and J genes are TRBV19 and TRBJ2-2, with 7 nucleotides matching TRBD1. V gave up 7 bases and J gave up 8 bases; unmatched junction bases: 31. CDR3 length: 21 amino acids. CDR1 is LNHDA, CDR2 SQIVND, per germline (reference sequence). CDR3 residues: CASNYNPETGFPYPGQGELFF. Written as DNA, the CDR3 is TGTGCCAGTAATTATAACCCCGAGACAGGGTTCCCGTATCCGGGCCAAGGGGAGCTGTTTTTT.

The chain's CDR3 is CASSLNSGEQFF. In DNA, the CDR3 is TGCGCCAGCAGCTTGAACTCTGGTGAGCAGTTCTTC. The J gene is TRBJ2-1, the V gene TRBV5-1; D is uncertain. Germline CDR1 and CDR2: SGHRS and YFSETQ. Trimming left V 1 base short and J 9 bases short, with 8 bases between. This CDR3 region has 12 residues.

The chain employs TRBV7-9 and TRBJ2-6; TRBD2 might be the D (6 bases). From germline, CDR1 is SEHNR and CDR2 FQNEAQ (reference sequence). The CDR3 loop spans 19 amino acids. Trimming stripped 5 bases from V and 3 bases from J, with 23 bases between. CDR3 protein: CASSLQFGGVSFGANVLTF. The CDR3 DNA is TGTGCCAGCAGCCTACAATTCGGAGGGGTTTCCTTTGGGGCCAACGTCCTGACTTTC.